This TCR beta chain was captured by sequencing in a study of cytomegalovirus exposure and HLA in healthy donors (dated by TCRdb to 2016 to 2017). As for the study more broadly: An earlier analysis of 587 of the donors reported 276 Gb of sequence data and some 100 million unique TCR beta sequences from 150 million to 200 million T cells. An early release that covered approximately 600 HLA-typed donors contained around 300 gigabases of sequencing data and 75 million to 100 million unique TCR sequences. Of the roughly 400 genotyped donors, 81% were placed in the genetic ancestry cluster associated with self-reported Caucasian donors. The aim of the study was to test whether cataloging public T cell receptors could identify signatures of past pathogen exposure. The study used immunosequencing to profile the T cell repertoires of about 670 subjects and linked those repertoires to cytomegalovirus serostatus. In addition to the first cohort of hundreds of subjects, a separate validation cohort of 120 different subjects was used. To predict cytomegalovirus infection status, the study brought together high-throughput TCR immunosequencing, statistical association of individual TCRs with disease status, and machine learning. A later analysis re-analyzed previously published TCR beta repertoires from 666 donors and added high-resolution HLA genotyping to study TCR occurrence patterns. In the later analysis, no new phenotypic data were used to find candidate immune exposures; instead, reliance was placed on TCR beta sequences and their occurrence across donors. In an earlier analysis of 587 of the donors, high-throughput TCR beta sequencing was used to judge whether each TCR beta V gene segment behaved as functional or pseudogenic. Donor age, sex, ethnicity and CMV serostatus were collected together with the repertoire data. A later genetic analysis took genome-wide SNP genotypes for about three fifths of the roughly 700 donors and used that subset as a discovery cohort. All discovery cohort repertoires had been generated using a single sequencing platform. Class I and class II HLA loci were covered by the typing at four-digit resolution. The number of typed donors differed by locus: 629-630 for A, B, C, DRB1 and DQB1; roughly 510 for DQA1; around 580 for DPA1; and about 450 for DPB1. Roughly five DR-DQ haplotypes were handled as single units for association and clustering because linkage in the cohort was strong. Among 398 genotyped donors of the cohort, an average of around 240,000 unique TCR beta nucleotide sequences was sequenced per donor, of which 15% to 20% were non-productive.

The CDR3 runs 13 amino acids, cysteine and phenylalanine included. The retained sequence is limited to the CDR3, 39 bases, with the frame set at the first base. V is trimmed back by 8 bases and J by 5 bases, and the junction contains 7 bases that no gene match accounts for. CDR1 and CDR2, per the germline V gene, are ENHRY and SYGVKD. The cohort was made up of hundreds of healthy bone marrow donors. At the time of sampling, all cohort members were nominally healthy, though unrecorded immune exposures were likely present. The donor tested CMV seropositive and was one of the 289 seropositive cohort members. Each donor provided a peripheral blood sample, and peripheral blood mononuclear cells were used for TCR beta sequencing. The Qiagen DNeasy Blood Extraction Kit was used to extract genomic DNA from the blood cell samples. This clone was detected only a few times. No antigen is known for it. No quality values exist for individual bases; no much larger clone is one base distant.

The research as a whole found: For the cohort, immune exposure information was limited to CMV serostatus. The study listed over 150 TCR beta chains as associated with cytomegalovirus. The 87-base-pair reads could not distinguish some IMGT-functional V segments, including TRBV6-2 and TRBV6-3, so those segments were excluded. In vitro tests confirmed that three of the cytomegalovirus-associated TCR beta chains recognize cytomegalovirus antigens. According to a later genetic analysis, donors in an Asian-associated ancestry cluster had fewer N-insertions in productive TCRs than the approximately 630-donor mean. Most TCR sequences were seen in very few donors, while some public TCRs were found in many individuals. In this cohort, only TCR beta chains were sequenced, and detectable features were limited by the absence of alpha or paired-chain data. Correlated functional status among segregating V segments might reflect linkage disequilibrium, but an unknown experimental factor could not be ruled out. A further reported finding was that TCR beta sequences accurately predicted the HLA-A and HLA-B alleles for most subjects in the first cohort. In a later genetic analysis, a missense DCLRE1C variant was associated with V-gene and J-gene trimming of TCR beta chains, and the association was replicated in an independent cohort. According to a later analysis, parvovirus B19, influenza, CMV and Epstein-Barr virus appeared linked to several top co-occurrence clusters. Roughly 17 rarely observed V segments, including chromosome 9 orphons, were excluded from the earlier analysis of approximately 500 of the donors because counts were too low. Strong co-occurrence of HLA alleles, especially DR and DQ, made assigning TCR associations to individual alleles difficult. Cytomegalovirus status was reported to be diagnosed by the classifier with high specificity and sensitivity in both the original and validation cohorts. Presence/absence analyses assumed roughly uniform sequencing depth across donors, an assumption that may not hold. In an earlier analysis of approximately 590 of the donors, most TCR beta V segments were observed in productive rearrangements about 90% or about 30% of the time, broadly matching IMGT annotations. A cluster of highly shared sequence variants was judged likely to represent a technical artifact of the sequencing pipeline. In a later analysis, the rate of TCR association differed among HLA loci, with DRB1 alleles having the most associated TCRs and HLA-C alleles having the fewest. Most CMV-associated TCR beta chains appeared to be HLA-restricted in a later analysis, and the HLA associations seemed to be driven largely by CMV exposure. A later analysis associated roughly 17,000 TCR beta sequences with specific HLA alleles at a false discovery rate of 0.05. Compared with equally common non-associated chains, HLA-associated TCR beta chains in a later analysis were more clonally expanded and had lower generation probabilities. Because HLA typing was missing for some donors at each locus, association tests included only the typed subset. The authors suggested that the approach could potentially be extended to other disease states and immunological phenotypes.

Library construction relied on the immunoSEQ multiplex PCR assay. The multiplex PCR relied on a mix of 60 forward primers for TCR Vbeta segments and 13 reverse primers for TCR Jbeta segments. The CDR3 region of rearranged TCR beta genes was amplified from genomic DNA by a multiplex PCR assay. Amplified TCR beta libraries were sequenced as 87-base-pair reads on the Illumina HiSeq System. From the authors' description of their analysis: A later analysis counted about 76 million unique TCR beta chains across the 640 or so repertoires, and 10 million to 12 million of these chains were shared by at least two donors. To remove PCR and sequencing errors, raw reads were error-corrected and collapsed into unique sequences using a nearest-neighbor algorithm that merged closely related sequences. V, D and J gene segments were assigned by aligning CDR3 sequences to IMGT reference sequences. For a sequence to be retained, a match of at least six nucleotides to both a V gene segment and a J gene segment was required. A rearrangement counted as productive if the CDR3 had no stop codons and remained in frame with V and J, and every other rearrangement counted as non-productive. Following IMGT convention, CDR3 was defined as the stretch from the second conserved V-encoded cysteine up to the conserved J-encoded phenylalanine. Sequences without an unambiguous match to a single V gene segment were excluded from the earlier analysis of about 600 of the donors. In an earlier analysis of a few hundred of the donors, V segments were called functional above 56.7% productive rearrangements and were called segregating when the between-donor standard deviation exceeded 5%. To diagnose cytomegalovirus status from the catalog of TCR beta chain sequences, a statistical classification framework was built. In a later analysis, TCR nucleotide sequences were compared against IMGT/GENE-DB human TR gene sequences so that V and J genes could be assigned. Using the TCRdist pipeline, a later analysis assigned CDR3 sequences along with most-parsimonious VDJ recombination scenarios. In a later analysis, each TCR beta chain was defined by its CDR3 amino acid sequence together with its V-gene family, and reads without a unique V-gene family were excluded. To address suspected cross-contamination and a sequencing artifact, a later analysis removed a few hundred highly shared, low-generation-probability nucleotide sequences. In a later analysis, a clonal expansion index for each public chain was calculated from normalized within-repertoire ranks of inferred template counts. Generation probabilities in a later analysis came from a VDJ recombination model fitted to out-of-frame rearrangements, and those results were checked against IGoR. A later analysis scored TCR-TCR, TCR-HLA and TCR-CMV co-occurrence with hypergeometric tests, applying a repertoire-size bias correction to TCR pairs. A later analysis estimated false discovery rates by permuting HLA or CMV assignments 20 times. In a later analysis, co-occurring TCRs were grouped using DBSCAN, and TCRdist sequence similarity was added for clustering within HLA-allele-positive subsets. Repertoires with fewer than 30,000 or more than 120,000 public chains, plus five repertoires with anomalous nucleotide sharing, were excluded from co-occurrence clustering. Entries here come from immuneACCESS through TCRdb and include only in-frame sequences with V and J called. Some clones fail to appear in such tables; in the studies checked, an unresolved V gene covers under half of the shortfall, and the cause of the remainder is unknown. V, J and clone size reflect that table, while D and trimming were determined from the DNA. Present in this sample are 210,000 or so clones, 77% of which were seen just once. The top ten constitute roughly 2.5% of the sample.

The chain is assembled from TRBV10-3 and TRBJ2-3; 7 bases in the junction line up with TRBD2. This receptor was obtained from a woman aged 55-75 years in good health and CMV-seropositive. The sample taken for sequencing was PBMCs. Read as DNA, the sequence is TGTGCCATCCTAGCGGAGTGGGGAGATACGCAGTATTTT. Translated, this is CAILAEWGDTQYF.